Listed here are 17 T cell receptor beta chains from one sample, sequenced in a study of T cells in Graves' hyperthyroidism and ophthalmopathy. Amplification yielded TCR beta CDR3 regions, with RNA transcripts as the source. The HTBI primer set drove a first-round RT-PCR of the TCR CDR3. TCRdb re-analysed the multiplex PCR reads in MiXCR, keeping a single row per CDR3 protein. Of about 480,000 distinct CDR3 sequences in the sample, approximately 15% were seen once. The sequencing input was blood. The receptors derive from a woman aged 18-29 years with Graves' hyperthyroidism.

V usage is TRBV2 and J usage is TRBJ2-1; possibly TRBD2 for D (5 bases). Deletions cut 6 bases from V and 7 bases from J, with 19 bases between. CDR3 length equals 15 residues. Germline-derived CDR1 and CDR2 are SNHLY and FYNNEI. CDR3 amino acids: CASRDGISKRNEQFF. Here the CDR3 DNA reads TGTGCCAGCAGAGACGGGATCAGCAAGAGGAATGAGCAGTTCTTC.

V is TRBV4-1 and J is TRBJ2-1; 11 bases align to TRBD2. Germline CDR1 and CDR2: MGHRA and YSYEKL. With 2 bases clipped from V and 6 bases from J, the junction kept 6 bases outside the gene matches. The CDR3 extends over 16 amino acids. The CDR3, as DNA: TGCGCCAGCAGCCAAAATAGCGGGAGGGCCGTCAATGAGCAGTTCTTC. Protein sequence: CASSQNSGRAVNEQFF.

The V and J genes are TRBV20-1 and TRBJ2-3, with 7 bases identical to TRBD2. Germline loops: CDR1 DFQATT, CDR2 SNEGSKA (reference sequence). The CDR3 length is 16 residues. V lost 3 bases, J lost 2 bases, and 11 bases stayed unmatched. CDR3 sequence (DNA): TGCAGTGCTAGGACACCACGGGACTATTACACAGATACGCAGTATTTT. It translates to CSARTPRDYYTDTQYF.

In this sample, this clonotype turned up many times. The rearrangement joins TRBV3-1 to TRBJ1-2; D possibly corresponds to TRBD1 (6 bases). This CDR3 has 14 amino acids. Germline CDR1 and CDR2: LGHDT and YNNKEL (reference sequence). The V end was cut by 0 bases, the J end by 4 bases, with 9 bases between. The CDR3 spells CASSQDRGAYGYTF. CDR3 DNA: TGTGCCAGCAGCCAAGATCGGGGGGCCTATGGCTACACCTTC.

This clonotype was detected many times. V gene TRBV20-1 combines with J gene TRBJ2-7; D is perhaps TRBD2 (5 bases). The germline V and J ends were trimmed by 0 bases and 3 bases, with 12 bases remaining between them. Germline V CDR1 and CDR2: DFQATT, SNEGSKA (reference sequence). The CDR3 extends over 14 amino acids. CDR3 DNA sequence: TGCAGTGCTAGAGATCAAGGGAGAGGCTACGAGCAGTACGTC. Protein: CSARDQGRGYEQYV.

This clonotype occurred many times. V and J are TRBV27 and TRBJ1-6; the D is unclear. CDR3 length: 12 amino acids. V was cut by 3 bases and J by 10 bases, with 7 bases left in between. The germline V gene encodes CDR1 MNHEY and CDR2 SMNVEV (reference sequence). Here the CDR3 DNA reads TGTGCCAGCAGTTTGAACGGCTCACCCCTCCACTTT. It yields the protein CASSLNGSPLHF.

This clonotype was counted ten times or more. The CDR3 DNA sequence: TGTGCCAGCAGTTTAGACGTGGGGATGCAAGCTTTCTTT. Protein product: CASSLDVGMQAFF. The chain couples TRBV12-3 or TRBV12-4 to TRBJ1-1; D call uncertain. Trimming stripped 1 base from V and 9 bases from J, with 12 bases between. This CDR3 is built from 13 residues.

This clonotype appeared many times. V and J are TRBV15 and TRBJ2-1; 9 bases fit TRBD2. V lost 0 bases, J lost 9 bases, and 6 bases stayed unmatched. CDR1 and CDR2 (germline): LNHNV, YYDKDF (reference sequence). The CDR3 has 15 amino acids. The CDR3 region has the DNA TGTGCCACCAGCAGAGATGTGTCTAGCGGGATTGAGCAGTTCTTC. Protein sequence: CATSRDVSSGIEQFF.

Remarks on this clonotype: This may be a read error, as it is one base from a much larger clone. CDR3 nucleotide sequence: TGCAGTGCCCCGCAGGTCCGTGAGCAGTCCTTC. Amino acids: CSAPQVREQSF. This chain connects TRBV20-1 to TRBJ2-1, with D hard to call. The CDR3 extends over 11 amino acids. CDR1 and CDR2 (germline): DFQATT, SNEGSKA (reference sequence).

A remark on this clonotype: A much larger clonotype is one base distant, so this may be a read error. The rearrangement uses TRBV5-8 and TRBJ2-1; perhaps TRBD2 as D (6 bases). The V end was cut by 1 base, the J end by 5 bases, with 16 bases between. This CDR3 spans 16 amino acids. The germline V gene has CDR1 SGHTS and CDR2 YDEGEE. CDR3 DNA sequence: TGTGCCAGCAGCTTGCTTCGGGGGAAGGGAGACAATGAGCAGTTCTTC. As protein: CASSLLRGKGDNEQFF.

The table lists this clonotype with many counts. The J gene is TRBJ1-2, the V gene TRBV15; the D gene is possibly TRBD1 (6 bases). Germline-derived CDR1 and CDR2 are LNHNV and YYDKDF (reference sequence). Trimming cost V 3 bases and J 2 bases, with 13 bases left between them. The length of the CDR3 is 15 residues. Written as DNA, the CDR3 is TGTGCCACCAGCAGTGACCGGGGGCCAAACTATGGCTACACCTTC. Translated: CATSSDRGPNYGYTF.

This clonotype was seen repeatedly, ten times or more. V usage is TRBV2 and J usage is TRBJ2-5; 10 bases match TRBD2. The germline CDR1 and CDR2 sequences are SNHLY and FYNNEI. V lost 2 bases and J lost 4; bases outside the gene matches: 7. This CDR3 contains 16 residues. The CDR3 loop is CASSELASGRGETQYF. The CDR3 DNA follows: TGTGCCAGCAGTGAATTGGCTAGCGGGAGAGGAGAGACCCAGTACTTC.

There are many counts of this clonotype. This chain links TRBV10-2 with TRBJ2-1; 11 bases fit TRBD2. V trimming: 10 bases; J trimming: 6 bases; junction bases outside the gene matches: 8. Looked up from germline, CDR1 is WSHSY and CDR2 is SAAADI. This CDR3 is built from 14 residues. This CDR3 reads CATAGTSGPNEQFF. The CDR3 nucleotides read TGCGCCACCGCCGGGACTAGCGGCCCCAATGAGCAGTTCTTC.

Ten or more counts support this clonotype. This rearrangement joins TRBV5-1 to TRBJ2-3, with 10 nucleotides matching TRBD2. Trimming took 4 bases from V and 1 from J; bases not matched to a gene: 3. The CDR3 spans 15 residues. Per the germline V gene, CDR1 is SGHRS and CDR2 is YFSETQ. The CDR3 DNA is TGCGCCAGCAGCCCGAGCGGGAGGGGCACAGATACGCAGTATTTT. Its protein product is CASSPSGRGTDTQYF.

This clonotype was counted many times. The genes are TRBV29-1 and TRBJ2-7, with a possible D match to TRBD1 (5 bases). V was trimmed by 3 bases and J by 2 bases, leaving 14 bases between them. From germline, CDR1 is SQVTM and CDR2 ANQGSEA. The CDR3 runs 14 residues. This CDR3 reads CSVDSQGGTYEQYF. The CDR3 coding sequence is TGCAGCGTTGACAGCCAGGGTGGAACCTACGAGCAGTACTTC.

The table lists this clonotype with a few counts. This chain connects TRBV20-1 to TRBJ1-4, with D perhaps TRBD1 (5 bases). The V end was cut by 5 bases, the J end by 8 bases, with 15 bases between. CDR1 DFQATT and CDR2 SNEGSKA come from the germline V gene (reference sequence). The CDR3 sequence is 13 residues long. This CDR3 is CSARDGLDEKLFF. CDR3 bases: TGCAGTGCTCGGGACGGTTTAGACGAAAAACTGTTTTTT.

The rearrangement joins TRBV7-3 to TRBJ2-1; 9 bases fit TRBD2. V trimming: 5 bases; J trimming: 5 bases; junction bases outside the gene matches: 4. CDR1 is SGHTA, CDR2 FQGTGA, per germline. This CDR3 is 14 amino acids long. CDR3 sequence reads: CASSRTSDHNEQFF. The CDR3 bases are TGTGCCAGCAGCCGGACTAGCGACCACAATGAGCAGTTCTTC. The complete variable domain, with remaining parts taken from reference TRBV7-3 and TRBJ2-1, reads GAGVSQTPSNKVTEKGKYVELRCDPISGHTALYWYRQSLGQGPEFLIYFQGTGAADDSGLPNDRFFAVRPEGSVSTLKIQRTERGDSAVYLCASSRTSDHNEQFFGPGTRLTVL.